The 3 T cell receptor beta chains below all came from one sample that was sequenced in a study of T-cell reconstitution after alpha-beta-depleted transplantation in children. It was with unique molecular identifiers that the TCRbeta library was prepared. One entry per CDR3 protein, called by TCRdb with MiXCR from the PCR reads. The sample records some 300,000 distinct CDR3 sequences, around 10% being singletons. The sequences come from PBMCs, collected before TCRalphabeta/CD19-depleted stem cell transplant. All receptors come from a boy under two years old with acute myeloid leukemia, due to receive a stem cell transplant.

This clonotype was seen more than once but under ten times. The genes are TRBV7-9 and TRBJ2-3; TRBD2 is a possible D gene (5 bases). CDR3 size: 15 residues. With 3 bases removed from V and 2 bases from J, the gap between germline ends came to 12 bases. The germline V gene has CDR1 SEHNR and CDR2 FQNEAQ (reference sequence). This chain's CDR3 is CASSFEGRPTDTQYF. In DNA, the CDR3 is TGTGCCAGCAGCTTCGAGGGTAGGCCCACAGATACGCAGTATTTT.

This clonotype was recorded many times. The chain carries TRBV24-1 and TRBJ2-5; TRBD2 matches at 9 bases. The CDR3 is made up of 18 amino acids. V lost 3 bases and J lost 7; bases outside the gene matches: 17. The germline V gene encodes CDR1 KGHDR and CDR2 SFDVKD. The chain's CDR3 is CATSDAAAGTSFKGTQYF. The CDR3 DNA follows: TGTGCCACCAGTGATGCGGCGGCTGGGACTAGCTTCAAGGGGACCCAGTACTTC.

This clonotype was observed at least ten times. V is TRBV11-1 and J is TRBJ2-1; 12 nucleotides match TRBD2. Germline V CDR1 and CDR2: SGHAT, FQDESV (reference sequence). There are 18 residues in the CDR3. Germline trimming cut 4 bases from V and 0 bases from J; bases unmatched to any gene: 7. CDR3 region: CASSSRTSGASSYNEQFF. Here the CDR3 DNA reads TGTGCCAGCAGCTCCCGGACTAGCGGGGCTAGCTCCTACAATGAGCAGTTCTTC.